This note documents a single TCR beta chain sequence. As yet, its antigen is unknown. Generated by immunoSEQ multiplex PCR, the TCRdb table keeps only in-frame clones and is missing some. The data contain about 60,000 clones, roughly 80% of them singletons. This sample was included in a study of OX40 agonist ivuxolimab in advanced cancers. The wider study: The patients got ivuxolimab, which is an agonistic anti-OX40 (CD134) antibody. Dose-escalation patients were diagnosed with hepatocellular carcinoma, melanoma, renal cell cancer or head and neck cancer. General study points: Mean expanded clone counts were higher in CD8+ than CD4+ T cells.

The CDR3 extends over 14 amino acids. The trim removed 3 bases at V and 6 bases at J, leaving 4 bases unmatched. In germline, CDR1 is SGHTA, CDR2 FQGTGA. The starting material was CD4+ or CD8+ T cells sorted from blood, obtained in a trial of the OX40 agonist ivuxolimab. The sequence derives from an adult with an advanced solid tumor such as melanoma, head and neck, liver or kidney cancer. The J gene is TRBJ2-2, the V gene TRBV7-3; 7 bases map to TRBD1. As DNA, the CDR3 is TGTGCCAGCAGCTTTTCGGGACAGTCCGGGGAGCTGTTTTTT. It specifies CASSFSGQSGELFF.